This paragraph reports one T cell receptor (beta chain). Germline CDR1 and CDR2: MNHEY and SMNVEV (reference sequence). The J segment lost 5 bases and the V segment lost 6 bases, leaving 6 bases of the junction unmatched. The CDR3 runs to 14 residues. TCRdb's copy holds only in-frame clones and misses some; the assay was immunoSEQ multiplex PCR. The top ten hold less than 6% of the sample, which has 40,000 or so clones, about 83% seen once. Regarding treatment: randomized to nivolumab then ipilimumab (arm A) or the reverse (arm B). Live CD3+CD8+ CD19− CD56− cells were sorted from PBMCs. The data derive from a study of sequential checkpoint blockade in melanoma. Study information: Patients were randomized 1:1 to nivolumab-then-ipilimumab or ipilimumab-then-nivolumab first-line. Each arm's sequence ended with maintenance nivolumab.

This receptor was taken from a human donor with melanoma. The genes are TRBV27 and TRBJ2-1, with TRBD2 matching 8 bases. The source was CD8+ T cells sorted from blood (inferred from file names), collected from a patient given nivolumab and ipilimumab in sequence. For the CDR3, the DNA is TGTGCCAGCAGCCTAGCGGGTACCAACAATGAGCAGTTCTTC. It specifies CASSLAGTNNEQFF.